This entry lists 3 T cell receptor beta chains sequenced from one sample in a study of T-cell reconstitution after alpha-beta-depleted transplantation in children. Unique molecular identifiers were incorporated when the TCRbeta library was constructed. From the PCR reads, TCRdb called clonotypes with MiXCR, one entry per CDR3 protein. The sample includes approximately 400,000 distinct CDR3 sequences, roughly 11% of them seen just once. Sample: PBMCs from the stem cell graft donor, taken from the stem cell graft. These receptors came from a human donor who donated a stem cell graft to a child with acute myeloid leukemia.

This clonotype was counted at least ten times. J is TRBJ2-2 and V is TRBV12-3 or TRBV12-4; D might be TRBD2 (5 bases). V gave up 5 bases and J gave up 5 bases, with 12 bases separating them. The CDR3 length is 14 residues. The CDR3 nucleotides read TGTGCCAGCAGTAGGACCCGGGGTACCGGGGAGCTGTTTTTT. This sequence encodes CASSRTRGTGELFF.

V and J are TRBV9 and TRBJ2-3, with 16 bases lining up with TRBD2. Germline V gene lookup returns CDR1 SGDLS and CDR2 YYNGEE. The V and J ends lost 0 bases and 3 bases, in that order; junction bases with no gene match: 4. The CDR3 has 18 residues. The CDR3 here is CASSVEGLAGGPTDTQYF. As DNA, the CDR3 is TGTGCCAGCAGCGTAGAGGGACTAGCGGGGGGGCCGACAGATACGCAGTATTTT.

The sample holds a few counts of this clonotype. This chain connects TRBV29-1 to TRBJ1-1; the D gene is possibly TRBD1 (5 bases). The CDR3 contains 13 residues. Trimming left V 2 bases short and J 5 bases short, with 12 bases between. The germline gives CDR1 SQVTM, CDR2 ANQGSEA. DNA of the CDR3: TGCAGCGTTGAAAGGCAGGGTAGGACTGAAGCTTTCTTT. Its translation: CSVERQGRTEAFF.